The 8 T cell receptor beta chains below come from one sample, sequenced in a study of cytomegalovirus exposure and HLA in healthy donors. With 60 Vbeta and 13 Jbeta primers, the PCR was carried out. The assay was immunoSEQ multiplex PCR, and TCRdb's table has in-frame clones only and misses some. Found here are some 130,000 clones, less than 85% of them singletons; the top ten hold 1%. Sample: PBMCs. The source is a middle-aged man in good health and CMV-seronegative.

The chain employs TRBV6-6 and TRBJ1-5; D remains ambiguous. The CDR3 runs to 13 residues. Trimming took 7 bases from V and 6 from J, leaving 13 bases between them. CDR1 and CDR2 (germline): MNHNY, SVGAGI (reference sequence). This CDR3 reads CASTPTGIQPQHF. CDR3 bases: TGTGCCAGCACCCCGACGGGGATTCAGCCCCAGCATTTT.

The chain has TRBV7-3 and TRBJ1-1; 8 nucleotides line up with TRBD1. The CDR3 extends over 15 amino acids. J was trimmed by 1 base and V by 6 bases; bases with no gene match: 7. Germline V gene lookup returns CDR1 SGHTA and CDR2 FQGTGA. The CDR3 nucleotides read TGTGCCAGCAGGCGGACAGGGACGGGGAACACTGAAGCTTTCTTT. Translated: CASRRTGTGNTEAFF.

V and J are TRBV18 and TRBJ1-5; 7 nucleotides match TRBD1. Germline V gene data show CDR1 as KGHSH and CDR2 as LQKENI. There are 14 residues in the CDR3. V trimming: 5 bases; J trimming: 2 bases; junction bases outside the gene matches: 3. The CDR3 nucleotides read TGTGCCAGCTCATTAGGGGGCGGCAATCAGCCCCAGCATTTT. Translated: CASSLGGGNQPQHF. The variable domain in full, with the rest retrieved from reference TRBV18 and TRBJ1-5, is NAGVMQNPRHLVRRRGQEARLRCSPMKGHSHVYWYRQLPEEGLKFMVYLQKENIIDESGMPKERFSAEFPKEGPSILRIQQVVRGDSAAYFCASSLGGGNQPQHFGDGTRLSIL.

The J gene is TRBJ2-1, the V gene TRBV27; 8 nucleotides line up with TRBD1. Germline V gene data show CDR1 as MNHEY and CDR2 as SMNVEV (reference sequence). With 5 bases clipped from V and 3 bases from J, the junction kept 6 bases outside the gene matches. The CDR3 runs 15 residues. CDR3 amino acids: CASSPRTGYYNEQFF. DNA for the CDR3: TGTGCCAGCAGTCCCCGGACAGGGTACTACAATGAGCAGTTCTTC.

This chain uses TRBV9 with TRBJ2-7; possible D gene TRBD2, 5 bases. CDR3 size: 13 residues. Germline lookup yields CDR1 SGDLS and CDR2 YYNGEE. The V and J ends lost 0 bases and 6 bases respectively, with 10 bases between them. The chain's CDR3 is CASSVGEAGEQYF. CDR3 bases: TGTGCCAGCAGCGTAGGCGAGGCGGGCGAGCAGTACTTC.

The V and J genes are TRBV25-1 and TRBJ2-2, with 7 positions matching TRBD1. The CDR3 covers 15 residues. Germline V gives CDR1 MGHDK, CDR2 SYGVNS. With 5 bases clipped from V and 7 bases from J, the junction kept 10 bases outside the gene matches. The CDR3 DNA sequence: TGTGCCAGCAGTAGCTCACAGGGGTTGGGCGGGGAGCTGTTTTTT. Its translation: CASSSSQGLGGELFF.

This sequence joins TRBV30 and TRBJ2-2; a weak D match, TRBD1 (5 bases). Germline CDR1 reads GTSNPN; CDR2 reads SVGIG (reference sequence). Trimming stripped 2 bases from V and 7 bases from J, with 11 bases between. This CDR3 spans 13 amino acids. CDR3 in amino acids: CAWSSGYGGELFF. The CDR3 DNA follows: TGTGCCTGGAGTTCAGGGTATGGCGGGGAGCTGTTTTTT. The entire variable domain, with the rest obtained from reference TRBV30 and TRBJ2-2, is as follows: SQTIHQWPATLVQPVGSPLSLECTVEGTSNPNLYWYRQAAGRGLQLLFYSVGIGQISSEVPQNLSASRPQDRQFILSSKKLLLSDSGFYLCAWSSGYGGELFFGEGSRLTVL.

V and J are TRBV27 and TRBJ2-4; 7 positions agree with TRBD1. Unmatched junction bases numbered 9, after V lost 4 bases and J lost 0 bases. The germline CDR1 and CDR2 sequences are MNHEY and SMNVEV (reference sequence). The CDR3 contains 17 residues. This chain's CDR3 is CASSYQGDPLAKNIQYF. CDR3 nucleotides: TGTGCCAGCAGTTACCAGGGGGACCCTCTAGCCAAAAACATTCAGTACTTC.